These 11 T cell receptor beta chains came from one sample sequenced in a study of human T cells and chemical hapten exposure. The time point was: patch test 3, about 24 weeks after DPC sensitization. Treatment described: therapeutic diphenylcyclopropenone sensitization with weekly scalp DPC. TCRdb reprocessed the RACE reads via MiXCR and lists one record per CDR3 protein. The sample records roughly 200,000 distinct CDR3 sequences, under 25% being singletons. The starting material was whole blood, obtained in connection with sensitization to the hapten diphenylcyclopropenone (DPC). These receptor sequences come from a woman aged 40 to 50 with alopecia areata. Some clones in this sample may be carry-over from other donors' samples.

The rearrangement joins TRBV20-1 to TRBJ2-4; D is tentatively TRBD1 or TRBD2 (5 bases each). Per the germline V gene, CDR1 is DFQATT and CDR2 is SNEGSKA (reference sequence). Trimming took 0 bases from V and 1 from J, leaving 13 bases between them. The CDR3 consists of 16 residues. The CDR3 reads CSARDLGREAKNIQYF. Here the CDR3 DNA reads TGCAGTGCTAGAGATTTAGGCAGGGAGGCCAAAAACATTCAGTACTTC.

CDR3 sequence reads: CASSGLGAGYTF. The CDR3 DNA sequence: TGTGCCAGCAGCGGACTGGGGGCTGGCTACACCTTC. The J gene is TRBJ1-2, the V gene TRBV6-2 or TRBV6-3; a weak D match, TRBD1 (6 bases). Germline CDR1 is MNHEY and CDR2 is SVGEGT. This CDR3 has 12 residues. The V and J ends lost 6 bases and 7 bases respectively, with 12 bases between them.

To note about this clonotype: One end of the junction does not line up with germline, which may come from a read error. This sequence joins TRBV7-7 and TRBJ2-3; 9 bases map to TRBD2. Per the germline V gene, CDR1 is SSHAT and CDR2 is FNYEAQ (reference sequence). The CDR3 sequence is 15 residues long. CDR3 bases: TGTGCTAGCAGCCCCGGACTAGCGTCCGGGGATACGCAGTATTTT. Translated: CASSPGLASGDTQYF. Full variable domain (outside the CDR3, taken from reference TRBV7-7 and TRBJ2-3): GAGVSQSPRYKVTKRGQDVTLRCDPISSHATLYWYQQALGQGPEFLTYFNYEAQPDKSGLPSDRFSAERPEGSISTLTIQRTEQRDSAMYRCASSPGLASGDTQYFGPGTRLTVL.

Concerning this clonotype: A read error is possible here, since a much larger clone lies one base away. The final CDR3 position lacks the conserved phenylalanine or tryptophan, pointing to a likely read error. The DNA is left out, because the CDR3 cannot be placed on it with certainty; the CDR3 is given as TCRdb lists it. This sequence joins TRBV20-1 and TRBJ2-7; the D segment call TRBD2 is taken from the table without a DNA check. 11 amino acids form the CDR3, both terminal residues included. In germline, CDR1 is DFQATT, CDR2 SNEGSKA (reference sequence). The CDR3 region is CSARDLPSEYS.

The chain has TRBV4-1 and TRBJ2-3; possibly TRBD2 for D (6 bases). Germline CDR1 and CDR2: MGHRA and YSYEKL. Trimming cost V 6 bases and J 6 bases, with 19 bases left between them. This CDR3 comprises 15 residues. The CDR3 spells CASSQTLGGGDTQYF. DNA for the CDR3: TGCGCCAGCAGTCAGACGCTAGGCGGAGGGGATACGCAGTATTTT.

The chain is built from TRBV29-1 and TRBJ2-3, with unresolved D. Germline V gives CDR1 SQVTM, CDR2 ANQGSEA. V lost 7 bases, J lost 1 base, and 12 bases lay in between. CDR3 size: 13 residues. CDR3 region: CSAPAWGTDTQYF. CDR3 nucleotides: TGCAGCGCCCCTGCCTGGGGCACAGATACGCAGTATTTT.

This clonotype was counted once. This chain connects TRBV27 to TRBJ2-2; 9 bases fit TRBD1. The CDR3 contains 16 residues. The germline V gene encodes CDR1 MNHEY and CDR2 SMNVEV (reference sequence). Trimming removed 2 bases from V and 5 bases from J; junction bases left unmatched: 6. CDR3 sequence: CASSLSLDRGTGELFF. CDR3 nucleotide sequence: TGTGCCAGCAGTTTAAGTTTGGACAGGGGTACCGGGGAGCTGTTTTTT.

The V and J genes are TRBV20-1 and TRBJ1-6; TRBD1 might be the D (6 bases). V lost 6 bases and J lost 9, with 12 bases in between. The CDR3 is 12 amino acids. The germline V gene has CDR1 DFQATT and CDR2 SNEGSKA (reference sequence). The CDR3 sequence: CSASGVGSPLHF. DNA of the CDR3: TGCAGTGCCTCAGGGGTTGGTTCACCCCTCCACTTT.

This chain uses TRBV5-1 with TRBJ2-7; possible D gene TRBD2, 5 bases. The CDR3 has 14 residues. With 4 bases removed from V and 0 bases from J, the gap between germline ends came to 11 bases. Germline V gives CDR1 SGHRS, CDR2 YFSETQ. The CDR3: CASSTSGYSYEQYF. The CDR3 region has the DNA TGCGCCAGCAGCACAAGCGGATACTCCTACGAGCAGTACTTC. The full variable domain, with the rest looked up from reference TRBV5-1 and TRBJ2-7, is KAGVTQTPRYLIKTRGQQVTLSCSPISGHRSVSWYQQTPGQGLQFLFEYFSETQRNKGNFPGRFSGRQFSNSRSEMNVSTLELGDSALYLCASSTSGYSYEQYFGPGTRLTVT.

This CDR3 reads CSGLAKNIQYF. Here the CDR3 DNA reads TGCAGTGGGTTGGCCAAAAACATTCAGTACTTC. The genes are TRBV20-1 and TRBJ2-4, with unresolved D. This CDR3 has 11 amino acids. Trimming pared 7 bases from V and 1 base from J, leaving 5 bases between. Germline V gene data show CDR1 as DFQATT and CDR2 as SNEGSKA (reference sequence).

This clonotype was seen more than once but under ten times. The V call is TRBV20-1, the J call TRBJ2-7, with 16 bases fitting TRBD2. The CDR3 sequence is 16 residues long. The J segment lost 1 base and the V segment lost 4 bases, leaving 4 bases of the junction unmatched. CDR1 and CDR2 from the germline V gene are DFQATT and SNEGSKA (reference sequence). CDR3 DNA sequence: TGCAGTGCTATGGGGACTAGCGGGAGGGCGTCCTACGAGCAGTACTTC. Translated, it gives CSAMGTSGRASYEQYF.